These T cell receptor beta chains were read from a single sample in a study of Graves' ophthalmopathy and Graves' hyperthyroidism. TCRdb independently ran MiXCR on the multiplex PCR reads; one entry per CDR3 protein. Of around 590,000 distinct CDR3 sequences detected, about two fifths appear once; the ten largest clones hold roughly 4%. The source material was peripheral blood or thyroid tissue (not recorded which). Receptors originate from an adult man with Graves' hyperthyroidism. The CDR3 runs from the conserved cysteine through the conserved F or W. A D gene is named only where the DNA matches it firmly. Clone size is shown for a subset of rows, as once, few, many or a class of expanded clone.

>TRBJ1-5|.|.|TRBV30
TGTGCCTGGAACCGGGGTCTTAATCAGCCCCAGCATTTT
CAWNRGLNQPQHF
>TRBJ2-5|.|TRBD1|TRBV14
TGTGCCAGCAGCCAAGAAGTCACAGGGGGCGCATTTACGCGAAAAGAGACCCAGTACTTC
CASSQEVTGGAFTRKETQYF
>TRBJ2-7|many|TRBD1|TRBV10-2
TGCGCCAGCAGTGATGCTCCTAGGACAGGGGGCTTCGAGCAGTACTTC
CASSDAPRTGGFEQYF
>TRBJ2-2|few|.|TRBV6-1
TGTGCCAGCAGTGCATTATCCCTAGGGACCGGGGAGCTGTTTTTT
CASSALSLGTGELFF
>TRBJ1-4|.|TRBD1|TRBV7-9
TGTGCCAGCAGCTCGCCCCGGGACAGGGGGACTGAAAAACTGTTTTTT
CASSSPRDRGTEKLFF
>TRBJ1-1|.|.|TRBV28
TGTGCCAGCAGTGAGGGGGGGGGGAGCACTGAAGCTTTCTTT
CASSEGGGSTEAFF
>TRBJ1-3|few|.|TRBV5-1
TGCGCCAGCAGCCCGGGGGCCACGGTTAAGAACACCATATATTTT
CASSPGATVKNTIYF
>TRBJ2-7|many|TRBD1|TRBV29-1
TGCAGCGTTGCCGGGACAGGGGGGTACGAGCAGTACTTC
CSVAGTGGYEQYF
>TRBJ2-2|many|TRBD2|TRBV9
TGTGCCAGCAGCGCGGGACTAGCCCTCTTGCCCGGGGAGCTGTTTTTT
CASSAGLALLPGELFF
>TRBJ2-2|many|.|TRBV4-1
TGCGCCAGCAGCCAGGAGGGGGCGACCGGGGAGCTGTTTTTT
CASSQEGATGELFF
>TRBJ2-5|many|.|TRBV7-9
TGTGCCAGCAGCGCCGTTGAGGTTGGGTTTAGTGAGACCCAGTACTTC
CASSAVEVGFSETQYF
>TRBJ2-5|many|.|TRBV7-6
TGTGCCAGCAGCCTCCAAGGGACCCAGTACTTC
CASSLQGTQYF
>TRBJ2-3|.|TRBD1|TRBV6-5
TGTGCCAGCAGGGGAATTACAGGGGGCGATACGCAGTATTTT
CASRGITGGDTQYF
>TRBJ2-3|few|.|TRBV24-1
TGTGCCACCAGTGACCGAATAGAGACAGATACGCAGTATTTT
CATSDRIETDTQYF
>TRBJ2-2|many|.|TRBV29-1
TGCAGCGTTCCTGCCACGGGACCCAACTTCACCGGGGAGCTGTTTTTT
CSVPATGPNFTGELFF
>TRBJ1-5|.|.|TRBV20-1
TGCAGTGCTAGAGTGGACCAGCCCCAGCATTTT
CSARVDQPQHF
>TRBJ1-1|many|.|TRBV29-1
TGCAGCGTAGAGACCGGGGAAAACACTGAAGCTTTCTTT
CSVETGENTEAFF
>TRBJ2-5|many|.|TRBV7-2
TGTGCCAGCAGCTTTCTGGGGAGCGCGACCCAGTACTTC
CASSFLGSATQYF
>TRBJ1-1|many|.|TRBV20-1
TGCAGTGCCCCATCCCAGGCGGGTCAATGGGAGAACATGAACACTGAAGCTTTCTTT
CSAPSQAGQWENMNTEAFF
>TRBJ1-2|.|.|TRBV7-2
TGTGCCAGCAGCCCCCTACTATACAATGAGCAGTTGGGCTACACCTTC
CASSPLLYNEQLGYTF
>TRBJ2-1|.|TRBD2|TRBV25-1
TGTGCCAGCAGTCACCCGGCGGGAGTCTCCTACAATGAGCAGTTCTTC
CASSHPAGVSYNEQFF
>TRBJ1-4|many|.|TRBV7-9
TGTGCCAGCAGCTTAGTGGGAGGGGATGAAAAACTGTTTTTT
CASSLVGGDEKLFF